Listed below are T cell receptor beta chains from one sample, sequenced in a study of control samples from healthy donors and cancer patients. TCRdb keeps only in-frame clones here, not all; method: immunoSEQ multiplex PCR. The sample lists 98,000 or so clones, roughly nine tenths occurring once. The specimen was blood. These receptors were obtained from a woman in her seventies in good health. Each CDR3 is given without its conserved first and last residue. A D gene is named only where the DNA matches it firmly.

cdr3_aa,v_call,d_call,cdr3_length,j_call
ASSLGFSPDETQY,TRBV5-1,-,13,TRBJ2-5
ASSQASRDRVANEKLF,TRBV4-1,TRBD1,16,TRBJ1-4
ASSMGLGVAEQF,TRBV19,TRBD2,12,TRBJ2-1
ASSLVAGAYEQF,TRBV11-2,TRBD2,12,TRBJ2-1
ASSQEGPSASSYNEQF,TRBV4-1,-,16,TRBJ2-1
ASSYSGGGYT,TRBV6-5,-,10,TRBJ1-2
ASSDGFRGEEKLF,TRBV6-1,-,13,TRBJ1-4
ASSLASGQGSSGYT,TRBV7-9,TRBD1,14,TRBJ1-2
ASSRRPGGTEAF,TRBV9,-,12,TRBJ1-1
ASSSRVAEAF,TRBV19,-,10,TRBJ1-1
ASSTHAENIQY,TRBV12-3/TRBV12-4,-,11,TRBJ2-4
ASSLRTGGTQPQH,TRBV5-6,TRBD1,13,TRBJ1-5
ASSVEPNSPLH,TRBV6-4,-,11,TRBJ1-6
ASSIRPNYGYT,TRBV5-4,-,11,TRBJ1-2
ASSSGATNEKLF,TRBV5-6,-,12,TRBJ1-4
ASSLFEDGGVYNEQF,TRBV5-6,TRBD2,15,TRBJ2-1
ASSQWGDRGIPGELF,TRBV4-3,TRBD1,15,TRBJ2-2
ASSSGLYEQY,TRBV12-3/TRBV12-4,-,10,-
ATSRDLSVGASTDTQY,TRBV15,-,16,TRBJ2-3
SVLQGSGSPLH,TRBV29-1,-,11,TRBJ1-6
ASSYPLGLGGAKTQY,TRBV6-2/TRBV6-3,-,15,TRBJ2-5
ASSGTAYEQY,TRBV6-6,TRBD1,10,TRBJ2-7
ASSRGTGNTEAF,TRBV6-5,TRBD1,12,TRBJ1-1
ATRQGLYNEQF,TRBV6-5,-,11,TRBJ2-1
ASSPSVGGRFETQY,TRBV3-1/TRBV3-2,-,14,TRBJ2-5
ASSRLAGIYEQY,TRBV6-5,TRBD2,12,TRBJ2-7
ASSDGGDSPLH,TRBV6-4,-,11,TRBJ1-6
ASSLKGLAGGVSYNEQF,TRBV19,TRBD2,17,TRBJ2-1